Sequencing of this TCR beta chain was carried out in a study of cytomegalovirus exposure and HLA in healthy donors. Primers for the PCR totalled 60 Vbeta and 13 Jbeta. This table comes from immunoSEQ multiplex PCR, and its TCRdb copy is limited to in-frame clones, with some not included. In the table there are approximately 52,000 clones, approximately 80% of which are singletons. This clone was counted between two and nine times. Trimming removed 10 bases from V and 7 bases from J; junction bases left unmatched: 12. In germline, CDR1 is SGHTA, CDR2 FQGNSA. The CDR3 runs to 14 residues. The chain joins TRBV7-2 to TRBJ2-1; 8 bases agree with TRBD2. The source material was PBMCs. This receptor was identified in a female donor in good health and CMV-seronegative. The CDR3 bases are TGTGCCACCAGAAGCGGGAGCCGTGGAAATGAGCAGTTCTTC. Translated, it gives CATRSGSRGNEQFF.